This T cell receptor beta chain appears in the sequencing data of a study of shared clonotypes between healthy human individuals. Study-wide context: Every donor yielded three CD4 naive, three CD4 memory, two CD8 naive and one CD8 memory plate.

TCRdb keeps only in-frame clones here, not all; method: immunoSEQ multiplex PCR. The sample contains about 2.4 million clones, approximately 93% of which appear only once. CDR3 size: 12 residues. The ends were cut back, 5 bases at V and 6 bases at J, with 12 bases in the middle. Per germline, CDR1 SGHNT and CDR2 YYREEE (reference sequence). The genes are TRBV5-4 and TRBJ2-7; maybe TRBD2 (5 bases). Material: naive CD4+ T cells from PBMCs. Subset noted: CD45RA+ positively selected. This TCR derives from a man younger than 30 in good health. Some clones in this sample may be carry-over from other donors' samples. CDR3 coding DNA: TGTGCCAGCAGTCGAAACGGGGTCGAGCAGTACTTC. This sequence encodes CASSRNGVEQYF.